This TCR beta chain derives from a study of shared clonotypes between healthy human individuals. Study-wide results and caveats: Some clonotypes were shared by all four sorted-subset donors, while others were not shared. The non-shared ones had lower generation probabilities than the shared ones. Larger richness was generally estimated for naive than memory subsets.

Into CD45RA+ naive and CD45RA-negative memory subsets, the CD4+ cells were split. Genomic DNA of each subset was evenly split across several immunoSEQ plates. Libraries were prepared by immunoSEQ multiplex PCR; TCRdb keeps only in-frame clonotypes and omits some of them. The table includes under 1,900,000 clones, 98% detected once. A remark on this clone: Its cognate antigen is unknown.

Losses at the gene ends were 5 bases for V and 2 bases for J; bases not matched to a gene: 3. The CDR3 extends over 14 amino acids. Germline V lookup: CDR1 SGHTS, CDR2 YDEGEE. The sequencing sample was made of naive CD4+ T cells sorted from blood. Subset reported: CD45RA+ positively selected. The sequence derives from a man aged 25-40 years in good health. The chain couples TRBV5-8 to TRBJ2-7, with 11 bases fitting TRBD2. The CDR3 sequence is CASRGLAATYEQYF. The CDR3, as DNA: TGTGCCAGCAGGGGACTAGCGGCCACCTACGAGCAGTACTTC.